The entry that follows covers one T cell receptor beta chain sequence. The target antigen is unknown. V shed 8 bases and J shed 5 bases, with 6 bases lying between them. The CDR3 is 10 amino acids. The germline V gene encodes CDR1 MNHNS and CDR2 SASEGT. The data were taken from a study of chemoradiotherapy in HPV16-positive cancers. For the study at large: A couple of HPV16-positive patients' cells yielded candidate HPV-specific clones and common motifs.

Libraries were prepared by immunoSEQ multiplex PCR; TCRdb keeps only in-frame clonotypes and omits some of them. The sample lists tens of thousands of clones, 90% occurring once. Study results and caveats: The functional HPV-specific definition rests on just two HPV16-positive patients. Candidate HPV-specific clones and E7-related TCR motifs grew in tumor during treatment.

This clonotype originated in a human donor with HPV-associated anogenital cancer. This chain connects TRBV6-1 to TRBJ2-5; tentative D call: TRBD2 (6 bases). The sequences come from blood, collected from a patient who underwent chemoradiotherapy. DNA of the CDR3: TGTGCCAGCGGGAGGGAGACCCAGTACTTC. Protein product: CASGRETQYF.